What follows is one T cell receptor (beta chain) and its context. Under the authors' procedure: Amplification of reference gene primers provided the estimated nucleated cell counts. Assay used: immunoSEQ multiplex PCR; TCRdb lists only in-frame clones, some missing. D and trimming were read from the DNA, whereas the V and J calls and clone size are those reported in that table. The sample carries around 87,000 clones, around four fifths recorded once. The sample is drawn from a study of blood T cell repertoires in COVID-19. Trimming removed 3 bases at V and 2 bases at J, with 9 bases between. This CDR3 comprises 14 residues. Germline-derived CDR1 and CDR2 are KGHSH and LQKENI.

The material sequenced was peripheral blood. This TCR was sampled from a human donor in a cohort sampled during active COVID-19. V and J are TRBV18 and TRBJ2-3; no clear D gene. The CDR3 region has the DNA TGTGCCAGCTCACCCCCGTCTACCACAGATACGCAGTATTTT. Protein product: CASSPPSTTDTQYF.